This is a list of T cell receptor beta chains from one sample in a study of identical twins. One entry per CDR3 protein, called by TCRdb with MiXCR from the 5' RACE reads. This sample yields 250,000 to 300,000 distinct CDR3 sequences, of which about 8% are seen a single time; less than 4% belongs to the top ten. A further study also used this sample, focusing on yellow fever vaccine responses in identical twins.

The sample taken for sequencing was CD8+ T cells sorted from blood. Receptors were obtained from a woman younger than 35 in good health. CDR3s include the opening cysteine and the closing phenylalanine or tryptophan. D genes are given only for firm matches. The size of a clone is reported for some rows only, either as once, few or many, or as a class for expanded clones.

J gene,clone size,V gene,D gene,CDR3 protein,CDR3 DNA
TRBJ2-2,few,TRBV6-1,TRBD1,CASSGRDRLTGELFF,TGTGCCAGCAGTGGAAGGGACAGGCTAACCGGGGAGCTGTTTTTT
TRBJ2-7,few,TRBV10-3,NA,CAISESTFVNPGEYF,TGTGCCATCAGTGAGTCAACTTTCGTTAACCCTGGGGAGTACTTC
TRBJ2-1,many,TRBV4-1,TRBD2,CASSSAGRISYNEQFF,TGCGCCAGCAGCTCAGCGGGGCGGATCTCCTACAATGAGCAGTTCTTC
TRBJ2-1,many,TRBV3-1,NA,CASSQEIREAYNEQFF,TGTGCCAGCAGCCAAGAAATAAGGGAGGCCTACAATGAGCAGTTCTTC
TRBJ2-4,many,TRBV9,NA,CASSPDGYIQYF,TGTGCCAGCAGCCCGGACGGGTACATTCAGTACTTC
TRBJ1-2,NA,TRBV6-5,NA,CASTYSGTSTEGYTF,TGTGCCAGCACCTACTCCGGGACAAGCACCGAAGGCTACACCTTC
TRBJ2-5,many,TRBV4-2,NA,CASSQDLRVETQYF,TGTGCCAGCAGCCAAGATCTCCGGGTGGAGACCCAGTACTTC
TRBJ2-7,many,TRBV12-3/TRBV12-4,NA,CASTLSLEEPYEQYF,TGTGCCAGCACCTTAAGCCTTGAAGAGCCCTACGAGCAGTACTTC
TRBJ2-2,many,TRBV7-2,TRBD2,CASRHIAGGLTGELFF,TGTGCCAGCAGACATATAGCGGGGGGGCTCACCGGGGAGCTGTTTTTT
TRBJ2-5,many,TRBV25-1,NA,CASSESSEQETQYF,TGTGCCAGCAGTGAAAGTTCAGAACAAGAGACCCAGTACTTC
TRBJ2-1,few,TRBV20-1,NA,CSARELGGLSYNEQFF,TGCAGTGCTAGAGAACTAGGGGGGCTTAGCTACAATGAGCAGTTCTTC
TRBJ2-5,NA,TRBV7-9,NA,CASSSRGEETQYF,TGTGCCAGCAGCTCAAGGGGCGAGGAGACCCAGTACTTC
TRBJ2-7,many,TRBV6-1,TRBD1,CASSEIGRQGYEQYF,TGTGCCAGCAGTGAAATAGGGAGACAGGGATACGAGCAGTACTTC
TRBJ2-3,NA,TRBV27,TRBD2,CASSSTSGGAVDTQYF,TGTGCCAGCAGTTCGACTAGCGGGGGGGCCGTAGATACGCAGTATTTT
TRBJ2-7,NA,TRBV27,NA,CASSLRGPPAYEQYF,TGTGCCAGCAGTTTACGTGGACCTCCGGCCTACGAGCAGTACTTC
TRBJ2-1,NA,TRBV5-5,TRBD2,CASSFSLAGGNEQFF,TGTGCCAGCAGCTTTTCCCTAGCGGGCGGCAATGAGCAGTTCTTC
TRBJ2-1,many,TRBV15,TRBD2,CATSARTSGSYNEQFF,TGTGCCACCAGCGCCAGGACTAGCGGATCCTACAATGAGCAGTTCTTC
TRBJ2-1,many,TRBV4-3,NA,CASSQDSTPSSYNEQFF,TGCGCCAGCAGCCAAGATTCAACCCCGAGCTCCTACAATGAGCAGTTCTTC
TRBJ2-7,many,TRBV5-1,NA,CASREGYYEQYF,TGCGCCAGCAGGGAAGGATACTACGAGCAGTACTTC
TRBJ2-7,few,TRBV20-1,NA,CSASGVVAAGPYEQYF,TGCAGTGCTAGTGGGGTAGTAGCGGCAGGTCCCTACGAGCAGTACTTC
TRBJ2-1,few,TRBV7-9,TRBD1,CASSWGQGSYNEQFF,TGTGCCAGCAGCTGGGGACAGGGTTCCTACAATGAGCAGTTCTTC
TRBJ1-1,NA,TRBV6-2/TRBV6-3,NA,CASSGAPTGSSMNTEAFF,TGTGCCAGCAGTGGGGCCCCCACAGGGTCGTCCATGAACACTGAAGCTTTCTTT